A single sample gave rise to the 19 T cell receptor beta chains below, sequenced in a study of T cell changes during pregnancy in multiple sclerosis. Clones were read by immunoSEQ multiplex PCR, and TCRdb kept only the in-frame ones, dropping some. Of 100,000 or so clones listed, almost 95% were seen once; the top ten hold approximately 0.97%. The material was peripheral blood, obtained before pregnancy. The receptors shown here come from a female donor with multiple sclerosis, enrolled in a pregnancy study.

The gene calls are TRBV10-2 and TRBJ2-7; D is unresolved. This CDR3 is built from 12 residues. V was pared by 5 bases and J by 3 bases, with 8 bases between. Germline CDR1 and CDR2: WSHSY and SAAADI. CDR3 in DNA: TGCGCCAGCAGTAACAGAAACTACGAGCAGTACTTC. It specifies CASSNRNYEQYF.

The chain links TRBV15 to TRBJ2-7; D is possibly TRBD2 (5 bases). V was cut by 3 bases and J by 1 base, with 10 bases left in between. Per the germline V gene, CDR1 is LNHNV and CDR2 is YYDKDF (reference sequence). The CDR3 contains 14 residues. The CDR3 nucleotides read TGTGCCACCAGCAGCCGGGATTTTTCCTACGAGCAGTACTTC. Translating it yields CATSSRDFSYEQYF. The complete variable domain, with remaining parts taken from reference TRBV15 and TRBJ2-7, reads DAMVIQNPRYQVTQFGKPVTLSCSQTLNHNVMYWYQQKSSQAPKLLFHYYDKDFNNEADTPDNFQSRRPNTSFCFLDIRSPGLGDTAMYLCATSSRDFSYEQYFGPGTRLTVT.

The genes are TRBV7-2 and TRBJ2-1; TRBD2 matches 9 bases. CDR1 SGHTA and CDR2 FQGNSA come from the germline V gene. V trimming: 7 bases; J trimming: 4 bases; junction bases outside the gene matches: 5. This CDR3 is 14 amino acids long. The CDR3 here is CASKREANYNEQFF. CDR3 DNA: TGTGCCAGCAAGCGGGAGGCCAATTACAATGAGCAGTTCTTC.

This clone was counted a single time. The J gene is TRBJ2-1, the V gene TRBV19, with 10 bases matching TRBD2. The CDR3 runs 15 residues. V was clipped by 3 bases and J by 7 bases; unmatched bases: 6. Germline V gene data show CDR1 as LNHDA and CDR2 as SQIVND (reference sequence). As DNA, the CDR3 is TGTGCCAGTAGTATCGGTAGCGGGAGGTGGAATGAGCAGTTCTTC. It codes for CASSIGSGRWNEQFF.

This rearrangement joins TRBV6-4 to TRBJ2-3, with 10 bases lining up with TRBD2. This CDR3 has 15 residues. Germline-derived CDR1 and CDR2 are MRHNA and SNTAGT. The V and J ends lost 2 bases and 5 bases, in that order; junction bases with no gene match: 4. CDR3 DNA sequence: TGTGCCAGCAGTGACAGCGGGAGGGCCGGAGATACGCAGTATTTT. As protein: CASSDSGRAGDTQYF.

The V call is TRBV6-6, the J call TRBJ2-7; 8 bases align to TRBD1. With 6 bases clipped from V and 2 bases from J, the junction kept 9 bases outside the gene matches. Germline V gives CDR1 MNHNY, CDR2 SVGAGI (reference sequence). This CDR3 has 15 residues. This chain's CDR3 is CASSNDRGRTYEQYF. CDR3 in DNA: TGTGCCAGCAGCAACGACAGGGGTAGGACCTACGAGCAGTACTTC.

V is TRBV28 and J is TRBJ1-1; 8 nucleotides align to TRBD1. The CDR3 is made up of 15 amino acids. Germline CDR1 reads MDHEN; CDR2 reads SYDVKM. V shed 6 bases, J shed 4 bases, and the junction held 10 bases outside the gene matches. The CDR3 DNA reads TGTGCCAGCAGCGATCACAGGACAGGGACCACTGAAGCTTTCTTT. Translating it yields CASSDHRTGTTEAFF.

The CDR3 region is CASSLRLGGRGEQFF. The CDR3 DNA reads TGTGCCAGCAGCCTCAGACTCGGCGGGAGGGGTGAGCAGTTCTTC. The chain is built from TRBV7-2 and TRBJ2-1, with 9 bases aligning to TRBD2. This CDR3 has 15 residues. CDR1 and CDR2 (germline): SGHTA, FQGNSA. With 5 bases clipped from V and 9 bases from J, the junction kept 11 bases outside the gene matches.

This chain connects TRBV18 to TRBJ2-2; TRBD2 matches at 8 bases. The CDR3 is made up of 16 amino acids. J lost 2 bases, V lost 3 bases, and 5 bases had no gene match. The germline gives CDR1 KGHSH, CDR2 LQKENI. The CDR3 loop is CASSPREGPNTGELFF. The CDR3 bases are TGTGCCAGCTCACCCCGGGAGGGCCCCAACACCGGGGAGCTGTTTTTT.

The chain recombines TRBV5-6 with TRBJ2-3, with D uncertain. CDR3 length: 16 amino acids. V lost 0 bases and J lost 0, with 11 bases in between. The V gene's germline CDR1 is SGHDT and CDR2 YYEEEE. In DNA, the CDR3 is TGTGCCAGCAGCTTGGGAGTTGAGCTCAGCACAGATACGCAGTATTTT. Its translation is CASSLGVELSTDTQYF.

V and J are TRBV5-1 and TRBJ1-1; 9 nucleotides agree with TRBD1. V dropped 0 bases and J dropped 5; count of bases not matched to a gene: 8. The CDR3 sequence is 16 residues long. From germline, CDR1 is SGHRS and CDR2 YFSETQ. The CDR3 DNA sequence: TGCGCCAGCAGCTTGGGTCGGGACAGGGTTAGGACTGAAGCTTTCTTT. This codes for CASSLGRDRVRTEAFF.

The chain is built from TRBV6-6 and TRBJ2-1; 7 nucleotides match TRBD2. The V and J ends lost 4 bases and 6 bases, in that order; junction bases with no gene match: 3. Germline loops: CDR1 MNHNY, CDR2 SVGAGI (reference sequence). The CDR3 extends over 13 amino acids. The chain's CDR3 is CASSFTGGNEQFF. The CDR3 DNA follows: TGTGCCAGCAGTTTCACGGGGGGCAATGAGCAGTTCTTC.

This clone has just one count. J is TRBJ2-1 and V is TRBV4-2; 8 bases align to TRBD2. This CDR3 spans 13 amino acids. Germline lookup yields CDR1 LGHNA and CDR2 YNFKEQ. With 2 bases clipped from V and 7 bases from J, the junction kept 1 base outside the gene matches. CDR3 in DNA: TGTGCCAGCAGCCAAAGACTAGCGAATGAGCAGTTCTTC. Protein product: CASSQRLANEQFF.

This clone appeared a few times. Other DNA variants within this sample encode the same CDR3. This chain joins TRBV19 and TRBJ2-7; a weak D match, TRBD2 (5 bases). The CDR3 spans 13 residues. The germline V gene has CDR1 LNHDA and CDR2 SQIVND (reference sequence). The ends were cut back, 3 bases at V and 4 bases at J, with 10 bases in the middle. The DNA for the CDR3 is TGTGCCAGTAGTATCACCGGAGGTTACGAGCAGTACTTC. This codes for CASSITGGYEQYF.

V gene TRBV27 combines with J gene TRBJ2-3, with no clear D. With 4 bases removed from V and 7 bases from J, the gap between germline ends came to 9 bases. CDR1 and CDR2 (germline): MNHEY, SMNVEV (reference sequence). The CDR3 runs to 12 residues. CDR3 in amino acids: CASSSRLYTQYF. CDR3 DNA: TGTGCCAGCAGTTCCCGACTGTATACGCAGTATTTT.

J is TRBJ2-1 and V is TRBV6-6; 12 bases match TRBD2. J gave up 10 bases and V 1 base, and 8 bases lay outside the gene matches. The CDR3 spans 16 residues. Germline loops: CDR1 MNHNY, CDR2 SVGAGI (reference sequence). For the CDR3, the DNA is TGTGCCAGCAGTTACTTCGCGACTAGCGGGGGCAGGGAGCAGTTCTTC. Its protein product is CASSYFATSGGREQFF.

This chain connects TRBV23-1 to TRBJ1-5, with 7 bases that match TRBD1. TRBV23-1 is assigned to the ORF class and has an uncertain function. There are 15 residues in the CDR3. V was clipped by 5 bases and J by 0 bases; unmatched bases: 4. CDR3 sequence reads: CASSDRENSNQPQHF. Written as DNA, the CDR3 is TGCGCCAGCAGTGACAGGGAAAATAGCAATCAGCCCCAGCATTTT.

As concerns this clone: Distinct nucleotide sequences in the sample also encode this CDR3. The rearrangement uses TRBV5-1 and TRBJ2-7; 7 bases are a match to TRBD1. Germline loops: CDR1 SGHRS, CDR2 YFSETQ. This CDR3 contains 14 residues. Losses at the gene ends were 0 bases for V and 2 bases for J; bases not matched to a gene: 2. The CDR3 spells CASSLAGGTYEQYF. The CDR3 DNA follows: TGCGCCAGCAGCTTGGCAGGGGGAACCTACGAGCAGTACTTC.

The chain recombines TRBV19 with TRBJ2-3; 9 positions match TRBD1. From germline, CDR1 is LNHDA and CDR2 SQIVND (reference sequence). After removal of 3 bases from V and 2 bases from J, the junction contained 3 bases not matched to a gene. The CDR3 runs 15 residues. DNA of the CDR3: TGTGCCAGTAGTATGGGACAGGGAGACACAGATACGCAGTATTTT. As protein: CASSMGQGDTDTQYF.